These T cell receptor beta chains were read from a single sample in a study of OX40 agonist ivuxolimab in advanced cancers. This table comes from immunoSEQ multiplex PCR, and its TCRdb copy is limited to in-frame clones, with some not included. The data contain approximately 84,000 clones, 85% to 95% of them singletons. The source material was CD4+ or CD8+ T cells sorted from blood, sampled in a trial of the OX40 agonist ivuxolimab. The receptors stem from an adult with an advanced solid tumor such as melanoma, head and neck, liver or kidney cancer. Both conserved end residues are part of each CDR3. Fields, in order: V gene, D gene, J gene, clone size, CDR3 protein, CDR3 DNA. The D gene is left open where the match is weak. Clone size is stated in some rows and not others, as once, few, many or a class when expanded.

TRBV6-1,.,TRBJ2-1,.,CASSAWSEQFF,TGTGCCAGCAGTGCCTGGAGTGAGCAGTTCTTC
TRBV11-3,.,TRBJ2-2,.,CASSLADRTGELFF,TGTGCCAGCAGCTTAGCAGATCGCACCGGGGAGCTGTTTTTT
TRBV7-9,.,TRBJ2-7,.,CASSLNSRGGEQYF,TGTGCCAGCAGCTTAAACAGCCGGGGTGGCGAGCAGTACTTC
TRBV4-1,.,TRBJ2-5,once,CASSQGRGAGETQYF,TGCGCCAGCAGCCAAGGCCGGGGGGCGGGGGAGACCCAGTACTTC
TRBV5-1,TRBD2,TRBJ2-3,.,CASSLEWGLAGDLTDTQYF,TGCGCCAGCAGCTTGGAATGGGGACTAGCGGGGGACCTCACAGATACGCAGTATTTT
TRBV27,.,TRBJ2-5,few,CASSLSPGASRETQYF,TGTGCCAGCAGTTTGTCCCCAGGGGCTTCCCGAGAGACCCAGTACTTC
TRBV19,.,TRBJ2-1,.,CASSTRGLTEQFF,TGTGCCAGTAGTACGCGGGGACTCACCGAGCAGTTCTTC
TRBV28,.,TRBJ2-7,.,CASSWSSSYEQYF,TGTGCCAGCAGTTGGTCTAGCTCCTACGAGCAGTACTTC
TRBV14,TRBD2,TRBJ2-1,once,CASSRAGVAYNEQFF,TGTGCCAGCAGCAGAGCGGGAGTTGCCTACAATGAGCAGTTCTTC
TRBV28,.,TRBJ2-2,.,CASTGGGELFF,TGTGCCAGCACCGGGGGCGGGGAGCTGTTTTTT
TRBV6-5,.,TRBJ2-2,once,CASKENTGELFF,TGTGCCAGCAAGGAGAACACCGGGGAGCTGTTTTTT
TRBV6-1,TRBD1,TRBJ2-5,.,CASSGTGGRETQYF,TGTGCCAGCAGTGGGACAGGGGGGCGGGAGACCCAGTACTTC
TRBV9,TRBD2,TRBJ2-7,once,CASSVDPQTSGSNNEQYF,TGTGCCAGCAGCGTAGACCCTCAGACTAGCGGGAGTAACAACGAGCAGTACTTC
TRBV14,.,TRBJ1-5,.,CASSQRELSNQPQHF,TGTGCCAGCAGCCAACGAGAGCTCAGCAATCAGCCCCAGCATTTT
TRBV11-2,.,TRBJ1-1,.,CASSSTRTARTEAFF,TGTGCCAGCAGCTCGACTAGGACAGCCCGGACTGAAGCTTTCTTT
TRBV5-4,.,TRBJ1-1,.,CASSLAPGPGGYTEAFF,TGTGCCAGCAGCTTGGCCCCGGGACCCGGAGGGTACACTGAAGCTTTCTTT
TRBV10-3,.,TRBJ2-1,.,CASTSTLSSYNEQFF,TGTGCCTCTACATCGACTTTAAGCTCCTACAATGAGCAGTTCTTC
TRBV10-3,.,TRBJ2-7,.,CAISESYDPAYEQYF,TGTGCCATCAGTGAGTCCTACGACCCGGCCTACGAGCAGTACTTC
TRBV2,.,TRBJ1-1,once,CASSASRTAAFF,TGTGCCAGCAGCGCAAGCCGGACAGCTGCTTTCTTT
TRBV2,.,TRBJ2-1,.,CASSEDFGNEQFF,TGTGCCAGCAGTGAGGATTTTGGGAATGAGCAGTTCTTC